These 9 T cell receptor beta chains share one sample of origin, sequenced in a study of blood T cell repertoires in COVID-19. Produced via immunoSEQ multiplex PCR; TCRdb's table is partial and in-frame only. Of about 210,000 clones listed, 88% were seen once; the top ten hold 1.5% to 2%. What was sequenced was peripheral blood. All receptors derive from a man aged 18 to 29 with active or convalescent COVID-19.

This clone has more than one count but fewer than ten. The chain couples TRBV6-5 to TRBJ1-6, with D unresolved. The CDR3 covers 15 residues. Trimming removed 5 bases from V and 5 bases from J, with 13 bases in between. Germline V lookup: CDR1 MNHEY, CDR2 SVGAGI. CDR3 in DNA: TGTGCCAGCAGTCTAGCCGCGGGTAATAATTCACCCCTCCACTTT. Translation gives CASSLAAGNNSPLHF.

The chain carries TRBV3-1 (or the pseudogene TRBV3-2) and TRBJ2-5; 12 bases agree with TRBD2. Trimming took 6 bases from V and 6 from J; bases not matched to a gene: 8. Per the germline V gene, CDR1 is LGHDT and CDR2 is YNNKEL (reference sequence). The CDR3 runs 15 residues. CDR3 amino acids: CASRSLAGGAQTQYF. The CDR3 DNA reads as TGTGCCAGCAGATCCCTAGCGGGAGGGGCTCAGACCCAGTACTTC.

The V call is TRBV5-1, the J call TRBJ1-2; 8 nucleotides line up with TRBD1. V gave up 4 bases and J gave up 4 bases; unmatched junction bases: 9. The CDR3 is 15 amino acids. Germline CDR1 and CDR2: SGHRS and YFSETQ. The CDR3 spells CASSPTGQVAYGYTF. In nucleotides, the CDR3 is TGCGCCAGCAGCCCGACGGGACAGGTCGCCTATGGCTACACCTTC.

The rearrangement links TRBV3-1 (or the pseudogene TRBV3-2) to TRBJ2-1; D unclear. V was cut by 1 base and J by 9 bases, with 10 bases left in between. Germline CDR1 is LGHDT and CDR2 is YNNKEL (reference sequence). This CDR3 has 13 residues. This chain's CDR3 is CASSQGPVGEQFF. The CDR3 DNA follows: TGTGCCAGCAGCCAAGGGCCCGTTGGTGAGCAGTTCTTC.

CDR3 amino acids: CASSFPGTGAQPQHF. CDR3 bases: TGTGCCAGCAGCTTTCCCGGGACAGGGGCTCAGCCCCAGCATTTT. J is TRBJ1-5 and V is TRBV7-8; 10 bases align to TRBD1. V shed 3 bases, J shed 6 bases, and the junction held 5 bases outside the gene matches. The CDR3 contains 15 residues. Germline V lookup: CDR1 SGHVS, CDR2 FQNEAQ.

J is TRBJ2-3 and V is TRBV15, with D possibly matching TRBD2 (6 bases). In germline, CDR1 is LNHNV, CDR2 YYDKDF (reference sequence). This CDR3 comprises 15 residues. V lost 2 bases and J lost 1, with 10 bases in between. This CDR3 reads CATSRIWEGTDTQYF. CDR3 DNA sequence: TGTGCCACCAGCAGAATCTGGGAGGGCACAGATACGCAGTATTTT. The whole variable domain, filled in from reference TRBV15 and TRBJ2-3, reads DAMVIQNPRYQVTQFGKPVTLSCSQTLNHNVMYWYQQKSSQAPKLLFHYYDKDFNNEADTPDNFQSRRPNTSFCFLDIRSPGLGDTAMYLCATSRIWEGTDTQYFGPGTRLTVL.

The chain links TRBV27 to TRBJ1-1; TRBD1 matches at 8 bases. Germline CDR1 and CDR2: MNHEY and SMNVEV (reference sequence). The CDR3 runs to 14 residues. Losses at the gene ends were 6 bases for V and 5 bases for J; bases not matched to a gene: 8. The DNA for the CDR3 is TGTGCCAGCAGCTTCGGACAGGGCTGGACTGAAGCTTTCTTT. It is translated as CASSFGQGWTEAFF.

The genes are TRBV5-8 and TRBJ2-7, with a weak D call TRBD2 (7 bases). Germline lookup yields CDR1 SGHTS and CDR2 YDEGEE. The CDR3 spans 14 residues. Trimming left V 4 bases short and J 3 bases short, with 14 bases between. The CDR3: CASSRLGGGYEQYF. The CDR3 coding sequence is TGTGCCAGCAGCCGGTTGGGAGGGGGCTACGAGCAGTACTTC.

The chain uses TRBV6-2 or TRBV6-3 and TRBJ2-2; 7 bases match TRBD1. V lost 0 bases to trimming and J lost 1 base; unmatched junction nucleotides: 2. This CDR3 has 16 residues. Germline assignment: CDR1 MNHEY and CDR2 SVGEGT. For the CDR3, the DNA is TGTGCCAGCAGTTACTCTTGGACAGGGAACACCGGGGAGCTGTTTTTT. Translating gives CASSYSWTGNTGELFF.